This T cell receptor (beta chain) appears in the sequencing data of a study of T-cell reconstitution after alpha-beta-depleted transplantation in children. Study-level results: High day-60 TCRbeta diversity in some patients came from surviving recipient T cells and thymic progenitors.

The table lists this clonotype with a few counts. The antigen is unknown. Researchers prepared the TCRbeta library using unique molecular identifiers, the study reports. One entry per CDR3 protein results from TCRdb running MiXCR on the PCR reads. The sample lists under 250,000 distinct CDR3 sequences, roughly 18% occurring once. Germline V gives CDR1 DFQATT, CDR2 SNEGSKA (reference sequence). Trimming removed 0 bases from V and 11 bases from J; junction bases left unmatched: 15. The CDR3 is 15 amino acids. Sequencing used PBMCs, mostly from graft donor cells, obtained 360 days after TCRalphabeta/CD19-depleted stem cell transplant. The clonotype was recovered from a male patient aged 2 to 9 who had a stem cell transplant for acute lymphoblastic leukemia, so the T cells may come from the graft donor. The rearrangement uses TRBV20-1 and TRBJ1-1; TRBD1 matches at 7 bases. The CDR3: CSARDRSQGLYAAFF. The CDR3 DNA is TGCAGTGCTAGAGATCGGTCACAGGGGCTATACGCGGCTTTCTTT.